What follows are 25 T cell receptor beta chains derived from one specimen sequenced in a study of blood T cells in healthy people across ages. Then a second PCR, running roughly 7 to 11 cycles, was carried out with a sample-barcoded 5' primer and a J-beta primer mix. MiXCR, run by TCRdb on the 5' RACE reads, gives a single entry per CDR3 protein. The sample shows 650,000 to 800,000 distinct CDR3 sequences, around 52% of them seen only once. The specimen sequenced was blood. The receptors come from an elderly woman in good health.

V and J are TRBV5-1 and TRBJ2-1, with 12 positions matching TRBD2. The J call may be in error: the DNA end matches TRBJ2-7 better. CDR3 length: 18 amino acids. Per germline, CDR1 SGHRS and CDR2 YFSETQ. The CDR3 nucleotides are TGCGCCAGCAGCACCGGACTAGCGGGACCCAGTCCGTACAATGAGCAGTACTTC. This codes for CASSTGLAGPSPYNEQYF.

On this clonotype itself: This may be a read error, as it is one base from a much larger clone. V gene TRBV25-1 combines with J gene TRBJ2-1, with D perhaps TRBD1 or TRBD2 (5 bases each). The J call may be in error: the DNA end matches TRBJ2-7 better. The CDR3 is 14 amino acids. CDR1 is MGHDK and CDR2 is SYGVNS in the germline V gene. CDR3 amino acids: CASSGGSSYNEQYF. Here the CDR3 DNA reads TGTGCCAGCAGTGGGGGGAGCTCCTACAATGAGCAGTACTTC.

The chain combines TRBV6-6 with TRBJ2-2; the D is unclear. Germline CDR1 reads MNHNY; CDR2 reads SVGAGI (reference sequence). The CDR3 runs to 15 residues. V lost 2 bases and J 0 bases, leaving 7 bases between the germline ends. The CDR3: CASSYRDSNTGELFF. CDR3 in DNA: TGTGCCAGCAGTTACAGGGATTCGAACACCGGGGAGCTGTTTTTT.

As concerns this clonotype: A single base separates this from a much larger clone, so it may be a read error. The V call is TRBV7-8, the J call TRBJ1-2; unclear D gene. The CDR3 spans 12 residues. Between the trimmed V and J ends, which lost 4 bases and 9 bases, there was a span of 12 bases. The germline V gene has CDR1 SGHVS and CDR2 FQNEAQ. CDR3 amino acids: CASSSSPYSYTF. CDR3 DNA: TGTGCCAGCAGCTCTAGCCCATATAGCTACACCTTC.

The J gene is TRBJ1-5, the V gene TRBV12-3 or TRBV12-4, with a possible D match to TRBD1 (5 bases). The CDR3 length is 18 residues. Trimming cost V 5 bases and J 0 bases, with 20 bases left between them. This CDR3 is CASSPTGTPESSNQPQHF. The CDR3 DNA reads TGTGCCAGCAGTCCGACCGGGACCCCAGAAAGTAGCAATCAGCCCCAGCATTTT.

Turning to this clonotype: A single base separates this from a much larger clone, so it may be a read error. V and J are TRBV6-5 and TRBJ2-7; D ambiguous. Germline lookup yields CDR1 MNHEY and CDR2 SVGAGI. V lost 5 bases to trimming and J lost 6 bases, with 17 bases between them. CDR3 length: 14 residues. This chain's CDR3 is CASSDGLPGREQYF. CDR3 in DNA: TGTGCCAGCAGTGACGGCCTCCCCGGGCGCGAGCAGTACTTC.

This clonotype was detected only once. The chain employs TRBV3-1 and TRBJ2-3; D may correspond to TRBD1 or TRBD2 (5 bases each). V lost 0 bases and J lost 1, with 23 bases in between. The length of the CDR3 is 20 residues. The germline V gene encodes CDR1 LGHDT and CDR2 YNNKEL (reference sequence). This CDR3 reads CASSQEWGTLPFSGTDTQYF. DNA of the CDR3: TGTGCCAGCAGCCAAGAATGGGGGACGCTTCCGTTCTCTGGCACAGATACGCAGTATTTT.

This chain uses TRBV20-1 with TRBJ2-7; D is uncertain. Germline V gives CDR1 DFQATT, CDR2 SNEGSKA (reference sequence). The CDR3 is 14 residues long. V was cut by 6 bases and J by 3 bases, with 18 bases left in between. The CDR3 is CSARTETDFYEQYF. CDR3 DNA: TGCAGTGCGAGAACCGAAACGGATTTCTACGAGCAGTACTTC.

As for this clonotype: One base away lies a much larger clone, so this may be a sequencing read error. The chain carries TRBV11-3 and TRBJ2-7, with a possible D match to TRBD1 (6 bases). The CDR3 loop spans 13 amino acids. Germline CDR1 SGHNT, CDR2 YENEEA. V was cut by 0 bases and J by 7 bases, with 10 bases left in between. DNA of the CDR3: TGTGCCAGCAGCTTAGACAGGGACAATGAGCAGTACTTC. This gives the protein CASSLDRDNEQYF.

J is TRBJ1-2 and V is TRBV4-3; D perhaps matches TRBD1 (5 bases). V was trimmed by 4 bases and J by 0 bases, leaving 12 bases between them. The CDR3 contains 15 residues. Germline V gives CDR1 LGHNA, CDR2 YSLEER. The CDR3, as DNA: TGCGCCAGCAGCCGTGGGACGGATACTAACTATGGCTACACCTTC. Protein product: CASSRGTDTNYGYTF.

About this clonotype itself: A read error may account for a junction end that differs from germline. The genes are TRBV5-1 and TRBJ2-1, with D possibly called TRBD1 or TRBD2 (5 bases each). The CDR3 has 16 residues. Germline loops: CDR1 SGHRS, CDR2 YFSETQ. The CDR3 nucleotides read TGCGCCAGCAGAGAACAAGGGGCTAGCTCCTACGATGAGCAGTTCTTC. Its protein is CASREQGASSYDEQFF.

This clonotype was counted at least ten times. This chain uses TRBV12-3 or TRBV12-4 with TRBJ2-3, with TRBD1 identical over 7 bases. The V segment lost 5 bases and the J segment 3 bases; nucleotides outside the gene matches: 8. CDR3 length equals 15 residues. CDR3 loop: CASSTRTGFTDTQYF. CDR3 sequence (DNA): TGTGCCAGCAGTACCCGGACAGGTTTTACAGATACGCAGTATTTT.

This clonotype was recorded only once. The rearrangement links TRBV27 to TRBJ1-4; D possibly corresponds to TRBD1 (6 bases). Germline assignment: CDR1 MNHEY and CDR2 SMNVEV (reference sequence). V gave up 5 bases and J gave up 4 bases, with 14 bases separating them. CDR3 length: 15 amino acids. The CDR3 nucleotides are TGTGCCAGCAGTACCGTGACAGGAATTAATGAAAAACTGTTTTTT. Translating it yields CASSTVTGINEKLFF.

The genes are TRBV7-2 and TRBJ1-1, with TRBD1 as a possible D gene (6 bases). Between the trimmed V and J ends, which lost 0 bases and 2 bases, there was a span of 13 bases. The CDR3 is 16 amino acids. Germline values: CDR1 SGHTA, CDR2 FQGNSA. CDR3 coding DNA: TGTGCCAGCAGCTTAGCCTATTGGACAGTTAACACTGAAGCTTTCTTT. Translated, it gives CASSLAYWTVNTEAFF.

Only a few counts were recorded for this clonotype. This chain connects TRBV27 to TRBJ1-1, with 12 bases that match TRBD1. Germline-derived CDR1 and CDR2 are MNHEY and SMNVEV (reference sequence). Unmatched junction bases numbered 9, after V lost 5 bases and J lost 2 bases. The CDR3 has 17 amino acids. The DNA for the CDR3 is TGTGCCAGCAGTCCCTCCGGGACAGGGGGCTTAAACACTGAAGCTTTCTTT. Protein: CASSPSGTGGLNTEAFF.

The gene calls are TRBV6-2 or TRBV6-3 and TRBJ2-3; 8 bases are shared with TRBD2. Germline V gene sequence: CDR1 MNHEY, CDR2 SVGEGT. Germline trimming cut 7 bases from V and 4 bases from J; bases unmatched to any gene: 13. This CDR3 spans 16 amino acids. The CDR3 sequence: CASNSHRTSKADTQYF. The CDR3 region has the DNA TGTGCCAGCAATTCACACAGGACTAGCAAGGCAGATACGCAGTATTTT.

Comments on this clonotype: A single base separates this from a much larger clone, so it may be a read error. The CDR3 DNA is TGTGCCGGCAGCGCACCTTCTCAGATGAATGAGCAGTTCTTC. This translates into CAGSAPSQMNEQFF. This sequence joins TRBV28 and TRBJ2-1, with D uncertain. The germline gives CDR1 MDHEN, CDR2 SYDVKM. This CDR3 has 14 residues.

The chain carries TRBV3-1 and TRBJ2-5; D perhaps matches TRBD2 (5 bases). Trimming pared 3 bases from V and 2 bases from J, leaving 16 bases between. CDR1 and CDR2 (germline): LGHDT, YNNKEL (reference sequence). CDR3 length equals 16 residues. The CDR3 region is CASSHPGVAHQETQYF. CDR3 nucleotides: TGTGCCAGCAGCCACCCCGGGGTAGCGCATCAAGAGACCCAGTACTTC.

Here the CDR3 DNA reads TGTGCCAGCAGCCTTCCTCAAGGGGGGCCGTCAGATACGCAGTATTTT. Protein product: CASSLPQGGPSDTQYF. The chain employs TRBV6-1 and TRBJ2-3; D may match TRBD1 or TRBD2 (6 bases each). The CDR3 contains 16 residues. From germline, CDR1 is MNHNS and CDR2 SASEGT. V lost 6 bases and J lost 4, with 20 bases in between.

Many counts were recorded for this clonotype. Here the CDR3 reads CASSSIIGTGASYEQYF. CDR3 bases: TGTGCCAGCAGTTCGATCATTGGGACAGGTGCCTCCTACGAGCAGTACTTC. The chain has TRBV28 and TRBJ2-7; TRBD1 agrees at 8 bases. V gave up 4 bases and J gave up 0 bases; unmatched junction bases: 11. The CDR3 has 17 amino acids. Germline lookup yields CDR1 MDHEN and CDR2 SYDVKM.

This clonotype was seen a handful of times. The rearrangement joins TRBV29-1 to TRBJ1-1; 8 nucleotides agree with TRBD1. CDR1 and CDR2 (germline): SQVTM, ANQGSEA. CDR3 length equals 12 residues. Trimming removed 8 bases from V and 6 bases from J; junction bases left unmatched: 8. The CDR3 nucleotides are TGCAGCTCGTCCAGGGGGCCGGCTGAAGCTTTCTTT. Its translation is CSSSRGPAEAFF.

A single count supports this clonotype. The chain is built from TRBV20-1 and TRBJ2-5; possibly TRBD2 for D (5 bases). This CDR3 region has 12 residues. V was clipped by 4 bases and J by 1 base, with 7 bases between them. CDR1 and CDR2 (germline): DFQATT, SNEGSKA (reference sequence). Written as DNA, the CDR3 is TGCAGTGCTAAGACTACCCAAGAGACCCAGTACTTC. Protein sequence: CSAKTTQETQYF.

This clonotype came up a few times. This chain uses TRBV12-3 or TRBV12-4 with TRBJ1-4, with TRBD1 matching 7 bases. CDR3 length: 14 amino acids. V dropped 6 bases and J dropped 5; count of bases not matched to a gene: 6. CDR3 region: CASSRQGRNEKLFF. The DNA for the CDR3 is TGTGCCAGCAGCCGACAGGGTCGGAATGAAAAACTGTTTTTT.

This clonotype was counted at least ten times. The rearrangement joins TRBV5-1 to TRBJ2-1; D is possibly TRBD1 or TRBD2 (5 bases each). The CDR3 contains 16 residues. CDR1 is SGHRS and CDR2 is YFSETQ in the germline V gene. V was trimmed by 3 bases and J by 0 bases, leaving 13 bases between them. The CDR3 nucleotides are TGCGCCAGCAGCTCCCTCGGGGCGAGCTCCTACAATGAGCAGTTCTTC. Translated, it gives CASSSLGASSYNEQFF.

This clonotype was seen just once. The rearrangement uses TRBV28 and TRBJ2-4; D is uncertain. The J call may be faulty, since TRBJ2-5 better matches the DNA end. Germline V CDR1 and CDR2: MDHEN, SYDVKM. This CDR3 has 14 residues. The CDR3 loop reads CASSPVDLKETQYF. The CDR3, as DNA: TGTGCCAGCAGTCCCGTAGACCTCAAAGAGACCCAGTACTTC.